The T cell receptor (beta chain) under discussion was sequenced for a study of CXCR3-negative and CXCR3-positive naive CD8 T cells. CDR3 size: 14 residues. The germline V gene encodes CDR1 MNHEY and CDR2 SVGEGT. As regards this clonotype: Its antigen is undetermined.

It was by 5' RACE with UMI labels that the TRB cDNA libraries were prepared. TCRdb re-called the 5' RACE reads and shows each CDR3 protein once, DNA omitted. Its clone listing holds roughly 90,000 distinct CDR3 sequences. Study-wide results and caveats: Naive cells used TRBV-TRBJ genes in much the same way whether CXCR3-negative or CXCR3-positive; memory cells did not.

This chain connects TRBV6-2 or TRBV6-3 to TRBJ2-1; the TCRdb D gene call, TRBD2, has no DNA to confirm it. The receptor was isolated from a human donor in good health. Some clones in this sample may be carry-over from other donors' samples. Sequenced input: naive CXCR3- CD8+ T cells from blood. Documented subset: CD45RO-CCR7+CD27+CD95- naive CD8+ T cells lacking CXCR3 (TNR3-). CDR3 loop: CASSCLPGLGEQFF.